This TCR beta chain emerged from a study of OX40 agonist ivuxolimab in advanced cancers. Whole-study context: Patients received intravenous ivuxolimab every 2 weeks at 0.01 to 10 mg/kg. Aged 23 to 79 with a mean of about 63 years, they were almost 85% male.

A word on this clone: Its antigen is currently unknown.

Sequencing was performed with immunoSEQ multiplex PCR; in TCRdb, only in-frame clones are kept and a portion is missing. The sample lists tens of thousands of clones; about 89% were seen once. Regarding the study as a whole: Within 6 weeks, CD4+ and CD8+ blood T cells expanded clonally at 0.1 to 3.0 mg/kg.

The CDR3 covers 15 residues. Unmatched junction bases numbered 11, after V lost 5 bases and J lost 6 bases. CDR1 is LNHDA, CDR2 SQIVND, per germline (reference sequence). People who had autoimmune disease history or systemic immunosuppression were excluded. The clonotype was recovered from an adult with an advanced solid tumor such as melanoma, head and neck, liver or kidney cancer. The rearrangement uses TRBV19 and TRBJ2-7, with 9 bases fitting TRBD1. The material sequenced was CD4+ or CD8+ T cells sorted from blood, taken in a trial of the OX40 agonist ivuxolimab. The CDR3 spells CASSFSGTGTSEQYF. CDR3 DNA sequence: TGTGCCAGTAGTTTCTCCGGGACAGGGACGTCCGAGCAGTACTTC.